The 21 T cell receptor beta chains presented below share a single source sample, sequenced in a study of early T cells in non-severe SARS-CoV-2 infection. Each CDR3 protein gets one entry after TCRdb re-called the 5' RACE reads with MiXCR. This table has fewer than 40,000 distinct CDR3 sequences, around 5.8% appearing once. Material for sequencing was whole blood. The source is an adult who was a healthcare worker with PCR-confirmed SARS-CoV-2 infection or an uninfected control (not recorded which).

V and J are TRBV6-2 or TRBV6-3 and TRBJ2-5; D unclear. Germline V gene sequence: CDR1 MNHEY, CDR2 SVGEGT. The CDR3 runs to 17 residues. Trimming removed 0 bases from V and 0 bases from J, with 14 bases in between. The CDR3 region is CASSYSPLVRNQETQYF. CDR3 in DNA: TGTGCCAGCAGTTACTCCCCTTTGGTCAGGAACCAAGAGACCCAGTACTTC.

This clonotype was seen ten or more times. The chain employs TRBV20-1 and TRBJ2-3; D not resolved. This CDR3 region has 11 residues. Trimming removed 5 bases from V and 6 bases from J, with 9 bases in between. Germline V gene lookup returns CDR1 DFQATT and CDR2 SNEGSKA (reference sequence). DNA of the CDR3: TGCAGTGCTCCTGGTGGGGATACGCAGTATTTT. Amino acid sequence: CSAPGGDTQYF.

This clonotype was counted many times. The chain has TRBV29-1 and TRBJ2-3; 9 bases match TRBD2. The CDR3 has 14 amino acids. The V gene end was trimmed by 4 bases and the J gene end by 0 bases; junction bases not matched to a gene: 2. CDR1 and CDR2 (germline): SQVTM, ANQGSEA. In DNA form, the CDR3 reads TGCAGCGTTGGACTAGCGGAAAGCACAGATACGCAGTATTTT. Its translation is CSVGLAESTDTQYF.

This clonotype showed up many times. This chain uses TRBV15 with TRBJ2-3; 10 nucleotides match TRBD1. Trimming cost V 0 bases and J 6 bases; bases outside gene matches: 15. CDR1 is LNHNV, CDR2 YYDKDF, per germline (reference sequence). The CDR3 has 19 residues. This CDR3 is CATSRDIRKRGTGEDTQYF. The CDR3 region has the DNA TGTGCCACCAGCAGAGATATTAGGAAGAGGGGGACAGGGGAGGATACGCAGTATTTT.

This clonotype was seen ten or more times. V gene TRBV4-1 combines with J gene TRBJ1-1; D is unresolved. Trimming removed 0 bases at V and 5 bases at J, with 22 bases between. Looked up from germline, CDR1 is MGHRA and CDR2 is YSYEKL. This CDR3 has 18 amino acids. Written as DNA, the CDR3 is TGCGCCAGCAGCCAAGATGATTGGGAGGCGGGGTTCGGGACTGAAGCTTTCTTT. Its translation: CASSQDDWEAGFGTEAFF.

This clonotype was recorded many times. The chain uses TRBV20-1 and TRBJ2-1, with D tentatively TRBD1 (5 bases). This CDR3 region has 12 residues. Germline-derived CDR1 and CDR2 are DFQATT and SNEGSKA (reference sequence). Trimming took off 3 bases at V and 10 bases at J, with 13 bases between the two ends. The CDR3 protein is CSASPTGEEQFF. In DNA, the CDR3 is TGCAGTGCTAGTCCCACAGGCGAGGAGCAGTTCTTC.

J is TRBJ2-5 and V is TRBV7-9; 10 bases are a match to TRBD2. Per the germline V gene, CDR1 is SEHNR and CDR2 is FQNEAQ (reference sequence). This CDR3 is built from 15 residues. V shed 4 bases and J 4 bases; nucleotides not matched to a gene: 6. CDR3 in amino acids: CASSSLAGEGETQYF. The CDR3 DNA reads TGTGCCAGCAGCTCTCTAGCGGGAGAGGGAGAGACCCAGTACTTC.

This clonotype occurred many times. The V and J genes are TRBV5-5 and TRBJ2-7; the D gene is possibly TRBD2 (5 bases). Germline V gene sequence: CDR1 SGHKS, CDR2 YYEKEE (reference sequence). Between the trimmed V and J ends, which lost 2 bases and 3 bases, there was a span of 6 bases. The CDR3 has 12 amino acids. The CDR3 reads CASSFAGYEQYV. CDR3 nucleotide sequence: TGTGCCAGCAGCTTCGCGGGCTACGAGCAGTACGTC.

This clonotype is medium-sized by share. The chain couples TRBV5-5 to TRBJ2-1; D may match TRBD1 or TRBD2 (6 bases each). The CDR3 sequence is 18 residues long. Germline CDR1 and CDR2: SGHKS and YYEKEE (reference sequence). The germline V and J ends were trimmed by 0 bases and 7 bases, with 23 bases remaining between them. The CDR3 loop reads CASSLEGKGGGLKNEQFF. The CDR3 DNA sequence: TGTGCCAGCAGCTTGGAGGGTAAAGGGGGAGGATTAAAGAATGAGCAGTTCTTC.

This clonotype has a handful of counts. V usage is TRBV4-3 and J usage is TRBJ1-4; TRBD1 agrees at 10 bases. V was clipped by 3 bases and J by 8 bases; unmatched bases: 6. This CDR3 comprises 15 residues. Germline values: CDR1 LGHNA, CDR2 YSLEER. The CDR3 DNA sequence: TGCGCCAGCAGCCATGGGACAGGGGCGAGGGAAAAACTGTTTTTT. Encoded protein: CASSHGTGAREKLFF.

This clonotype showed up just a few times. The CDR3 nucleotides read TGTGCCAGCAGCTTAGTTAGCGCGGGGAACTCCAATCAGCCCCAGCATTTT. The encoded protein is CASSLVSAGNSNQPQHF. The gene calls are TRBV7-9 and TRBJ1-5; no firm D call. The CDR3 runs 17 residues. Germline lookup yields CDR1 SEHNR and CDR2 FQNEAQ (reference sequence). Trimming left V 1 base short and J 3 bases short, with 16 bases between.

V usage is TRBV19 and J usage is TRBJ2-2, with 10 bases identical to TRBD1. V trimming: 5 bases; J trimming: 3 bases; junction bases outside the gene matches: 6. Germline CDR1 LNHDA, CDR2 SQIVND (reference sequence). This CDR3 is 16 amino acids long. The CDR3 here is CASSYDRGQHTGELFF. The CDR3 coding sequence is TGTGCCAGTAGTTACGACAGGGGGCAGCACACCGGGGAGCTGTTTTTT.

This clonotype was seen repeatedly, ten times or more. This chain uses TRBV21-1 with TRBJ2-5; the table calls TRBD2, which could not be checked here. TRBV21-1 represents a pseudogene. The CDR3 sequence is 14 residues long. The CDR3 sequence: CASSSLGPLETQYF. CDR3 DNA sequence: TGTGCCAGCAGCTCCTTGGGCCCTCTGGAGACCCAGTACTTC.

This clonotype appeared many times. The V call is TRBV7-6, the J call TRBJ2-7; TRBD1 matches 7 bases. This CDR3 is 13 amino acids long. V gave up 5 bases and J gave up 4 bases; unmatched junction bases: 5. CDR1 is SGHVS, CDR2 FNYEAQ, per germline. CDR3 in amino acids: CASSSRDRYEQYF. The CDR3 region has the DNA TGTGCCAGCAGCAGCCGGGACAGATACGAGCAGTACTTC.

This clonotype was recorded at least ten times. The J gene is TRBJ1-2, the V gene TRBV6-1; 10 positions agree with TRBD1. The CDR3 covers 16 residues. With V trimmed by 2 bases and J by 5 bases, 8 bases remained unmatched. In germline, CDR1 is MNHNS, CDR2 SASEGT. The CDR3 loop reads CASSEKPPGQGYGYTF. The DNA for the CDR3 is TGTGCCAGCAGTGAAAAACCCCCGGGACAGGGGTATGGCTACACCTTC.

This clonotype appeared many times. The DNA of the CDR3 is TGCGCCAGCAGCTCAACGCAACTAGCGGGAGGGAGTGAGCAGTTCTTC. Translated, it gives CASSSTQLAGGSEQFF. The rearrangement joins TRBV5-1 to TRBJ2-1; TRBD2 matches at 13 bases. CDR1 is SGHRS, CDR2 YFSETQ, per germline. The CDR3 runs to 16 residues. V shed 3 bases and J 9 bases; nucleotides not matched to a gene: 9. The full variable domain, rest sourced from reference TRBV5-1 and TRBJ2-1, is KAGVTQTPRYLIKTRGQQVTLSCSPISGHRSVSWYQQTPGQGLQFLFEYFSETQRNKGNFPGRFSGRQFSNSRSEMNVSTLELGDSALYLCASSSTQLAGGSEQFFGPGTRLTVL.

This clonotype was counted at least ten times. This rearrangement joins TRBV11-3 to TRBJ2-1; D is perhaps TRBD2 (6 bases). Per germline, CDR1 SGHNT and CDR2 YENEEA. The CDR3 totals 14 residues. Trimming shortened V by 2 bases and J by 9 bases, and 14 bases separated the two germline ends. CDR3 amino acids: CASSLIGGVGEQFF. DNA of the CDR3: TGTGCCAGCAGCTTAATCGGGGGAGTAGGTGAGCAGTTCTTC. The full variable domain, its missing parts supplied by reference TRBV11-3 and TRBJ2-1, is EAGVVQSPRYKIIEKKQPVAFWCNPISGHNTLYWYLQNLGQGPELLIRYENEEAVDDSQLPKDRFSAERLKGVDSTLKIQPAELGDSAVYLCASSLIGGVGEQFFGPGTRLTVL.

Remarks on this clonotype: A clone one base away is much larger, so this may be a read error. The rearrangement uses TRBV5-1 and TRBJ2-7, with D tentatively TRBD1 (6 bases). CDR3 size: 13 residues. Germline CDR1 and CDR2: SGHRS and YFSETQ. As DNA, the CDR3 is TGCGCCAGCAGCCGGGACACCACCTACGAGCAGGACTTC. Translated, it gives CASSRDTTYEQDF.

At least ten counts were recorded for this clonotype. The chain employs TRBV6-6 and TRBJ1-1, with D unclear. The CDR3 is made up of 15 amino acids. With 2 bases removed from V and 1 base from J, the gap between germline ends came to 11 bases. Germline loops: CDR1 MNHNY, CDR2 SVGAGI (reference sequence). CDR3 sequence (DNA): TGTGCCAGCAGTTACCCAACAACAGAGAACACTGAAGCTTTCTTT. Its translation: CASSYPTTENTEAFF.

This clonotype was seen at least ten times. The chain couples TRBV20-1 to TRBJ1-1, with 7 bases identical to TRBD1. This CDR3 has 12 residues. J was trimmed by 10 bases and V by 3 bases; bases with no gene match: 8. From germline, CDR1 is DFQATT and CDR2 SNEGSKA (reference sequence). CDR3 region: CSASSGQAGAFF. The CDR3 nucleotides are TGCAGTGCTAGTTCCGGACAGGCCGGAGCTTTCTTT.

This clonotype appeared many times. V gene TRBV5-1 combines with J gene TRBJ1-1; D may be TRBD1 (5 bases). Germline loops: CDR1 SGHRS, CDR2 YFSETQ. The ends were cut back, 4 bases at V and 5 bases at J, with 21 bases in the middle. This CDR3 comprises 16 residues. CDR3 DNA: TGCGCCAGCAGCCCCAATAGTCGGGGGTTCGGGACTGAAGCTTTCTTT. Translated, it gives CASSPNSRGFGTEAFF.